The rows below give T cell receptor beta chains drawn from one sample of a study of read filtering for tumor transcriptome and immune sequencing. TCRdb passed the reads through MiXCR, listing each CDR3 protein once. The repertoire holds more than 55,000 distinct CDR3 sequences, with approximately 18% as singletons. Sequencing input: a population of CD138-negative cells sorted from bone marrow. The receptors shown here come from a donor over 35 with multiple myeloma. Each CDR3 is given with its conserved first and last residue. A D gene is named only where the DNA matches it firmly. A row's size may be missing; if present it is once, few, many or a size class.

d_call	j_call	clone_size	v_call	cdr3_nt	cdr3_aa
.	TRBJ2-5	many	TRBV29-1	TGCAGCGTTGGGGTGGCCAGCGGGGAGACCCAGTACTTC	CSVGVASGETQYF
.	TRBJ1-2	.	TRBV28	TGTGGCAGCAACTCTAACTATGGCTACGCCTTC	CGSNSNYGYAF
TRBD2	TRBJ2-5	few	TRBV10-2	TGCGCCAGCAGCCGACTAGCGGCTAACCAAGAGACCCAGTACTTC	CASSRLAANQETQYF
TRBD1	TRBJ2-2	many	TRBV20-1	TGCAGTGCGCGGACAGGGGGCCCGAACACCGGGGAGCTGTTTTTT	CSARTGGPNTGELFF
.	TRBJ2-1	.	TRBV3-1	TGTGCCAGCAGCCAAGAGGTCACCCAACTCAATGAGCAGTTCTTC	CASSQEVTQLNEQFF
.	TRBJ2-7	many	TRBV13	TGTGCCAGCAGCTTAGATCCGACCCCTTCCTACGAGCAGTACTTC	CASSLDPTPSYEQYF
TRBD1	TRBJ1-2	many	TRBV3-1	TGTGCCAGCAGCCGTGGAACAGGGGGCGAAGGCTATGGCTACACCTTC	CASSRGTGGEGYGYTF
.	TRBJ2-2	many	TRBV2	TGTGCCAGCAGTGTCGGAAACACCGGGGAGCTGTTTTTT	CASSVGNTGELFF
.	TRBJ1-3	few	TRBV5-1	TGCGCCAGCAGCTCACAGGGATCCGGAAACACCATATATTTT	CASSSQGSGNTIYF
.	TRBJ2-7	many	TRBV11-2	TGTGCCAGCAGCTTAGATGTCCCAGGGTCGACCTACGAGCAGTACTTC	CASSLDVPGSTYEQYF
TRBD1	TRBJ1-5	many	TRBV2	TGTGCCAGCAGTGGGACAGGGGATCAGCCCCAGCATTTT	CASSGTGDQPQHF